Listed below are T cell receptor beta chains from one sample, sequenced in a study of blood T cell repertoires in COVID-19. Sequencing was performed with immunoSEQ multiplex PCR; in TCRdb, only in-frame clones are kept and a portion is missing. The sample comprises over 110,000 clones, just under 80% of which are singletons, and 1.9% rests with the top ten. Sequencing was done on a sample of peripheral blood. These receptors all stem from a woman in her fifties or sixties with acute or convalescent COVID-19. Both conserved end residues are part of each CDR3. Fields, in order: clone size, V gene, J gene, D gene, CDR3 protein, CDR3 DNA. The D gene is left open where the match is weak. Where a row states a size, it is once, few, many or the class of an expanded clone; other rows omit it.

-	TRBV7-8	TRBJ2-7	-	CASSLLVSYEQYF	TGTGCCAGCAGCCTTCTCGTCTCCTACGAGCAGTACTTC
-	TRBV4-2	TRBJ2-2	-	CASSLLTGRTGELFF	TGTGCCAGCAGCCTCCTCACAGGGCGCACCGGGGAGCTGTTTTTT
-	TRBV5-1	TRBJ2-4	TRBD1	CASSRTGAALENIQYF	TGCGCCAGCAGCCGAACAGGGGCCGCGCTCGAAAACATTCAGTACTTC
-	TRBV5-1	TRBJ2-2	TRBD2	CASSFSAGGTGELFF	TGCGCCAGCAGCTTCTCAGCGGGAGGAACCGGGGAGCTGTTTTTT
-	TRBV20-1	TRBJ2-1	-	CSANRGTSQFF	TGCAGTGCTAATCGCGGGACGAGTCAGTTCTTC
few	TRBV19	TRBJ1-4	-	CASSMDQGMANEKLFF	TGTGCCAGTAGTATGGACCAGGGTATGGCTAATGAAAAACTGTTTTTT
-	TRBV24-1	TRBJ1-2	TRBD1	CATSDLGPGGYGYTF	TGTGCCACCAGTGATTTGGGGCCAGGGGGCTATGGCTACACCTTC
-	TRBV4-2	TRBJ2-5	TRBD2	CASSQGDRVAGTQYF	TGTGCCAGCAGCCAGGGGGATAGAGTAGCGGGGACCCAGTACTTC
-	TRBV7-2	TRBJ1-5	TRBD1	CASSLADRVEPQHF	TGTGCCAGCAGCTTAGCGGACAGGGTTGAGCCCCAGCATTTT
-	TRBV19	TRBJ1-1	-	CASSERVFVLAAFF	TGTGCCAGTAGCGAACGGGTCTTTGTGCTGGCAGCTTTCTTT
-	TRBV2	TRBJ1-6	-	CASKPGTPGSPLHF	TGTGCCAGCAAGCCGGGAACTCCGGGGTCACCCCTCCACTTT
-	TRBV28	TRBJ1-1	-	CASSLRGSNTEAFF	TGTGCCAGCAGTTTACGGGGGTCAAACACTGAAGCTTTCTTT
-	TRBV27	TRBJ2-6	-	CASSSLRTGSGANVLTF	TGTGCCAGCAGTTCACTCCGAACAGGGTCTGGGGCCAACGTCCTGACTTTC
-	TRBV7-2	TRBJ1-2	TRBD1	CASSLAGTGDGYTF	TGTGCCAGCAGCTTAGCCGGGACAGGGGATGGCTACACCTTC
-	TRBV3-1/TRBV3-2	TRBJ2-1	-	CASSPVPANEQFF	TGTGCCAGCAGCCCCGTCCCTGCGAATGAGCAGTTCTTC
-	TRBV27	TRBJ2-1	TRBD2	CASSFGGRALNEQFF	TGTGCCAGCAGTTTTGGAGGGAGGGCCTTAAATGAGCAGTTCTTC
-	TRBV18	TRBJ2-6	-	CASSPATGTNVLTF	TGTGCCAGCTCACCAGCAACCGGGACCAACGTCCTGACTTTC
-	TRBV6-6	TRBJ2-1	-	CASSYTLSHNEQFF	TGTGCCAGCAGTTACACCCTAAGCCACAATGAGCAGTTCTTC